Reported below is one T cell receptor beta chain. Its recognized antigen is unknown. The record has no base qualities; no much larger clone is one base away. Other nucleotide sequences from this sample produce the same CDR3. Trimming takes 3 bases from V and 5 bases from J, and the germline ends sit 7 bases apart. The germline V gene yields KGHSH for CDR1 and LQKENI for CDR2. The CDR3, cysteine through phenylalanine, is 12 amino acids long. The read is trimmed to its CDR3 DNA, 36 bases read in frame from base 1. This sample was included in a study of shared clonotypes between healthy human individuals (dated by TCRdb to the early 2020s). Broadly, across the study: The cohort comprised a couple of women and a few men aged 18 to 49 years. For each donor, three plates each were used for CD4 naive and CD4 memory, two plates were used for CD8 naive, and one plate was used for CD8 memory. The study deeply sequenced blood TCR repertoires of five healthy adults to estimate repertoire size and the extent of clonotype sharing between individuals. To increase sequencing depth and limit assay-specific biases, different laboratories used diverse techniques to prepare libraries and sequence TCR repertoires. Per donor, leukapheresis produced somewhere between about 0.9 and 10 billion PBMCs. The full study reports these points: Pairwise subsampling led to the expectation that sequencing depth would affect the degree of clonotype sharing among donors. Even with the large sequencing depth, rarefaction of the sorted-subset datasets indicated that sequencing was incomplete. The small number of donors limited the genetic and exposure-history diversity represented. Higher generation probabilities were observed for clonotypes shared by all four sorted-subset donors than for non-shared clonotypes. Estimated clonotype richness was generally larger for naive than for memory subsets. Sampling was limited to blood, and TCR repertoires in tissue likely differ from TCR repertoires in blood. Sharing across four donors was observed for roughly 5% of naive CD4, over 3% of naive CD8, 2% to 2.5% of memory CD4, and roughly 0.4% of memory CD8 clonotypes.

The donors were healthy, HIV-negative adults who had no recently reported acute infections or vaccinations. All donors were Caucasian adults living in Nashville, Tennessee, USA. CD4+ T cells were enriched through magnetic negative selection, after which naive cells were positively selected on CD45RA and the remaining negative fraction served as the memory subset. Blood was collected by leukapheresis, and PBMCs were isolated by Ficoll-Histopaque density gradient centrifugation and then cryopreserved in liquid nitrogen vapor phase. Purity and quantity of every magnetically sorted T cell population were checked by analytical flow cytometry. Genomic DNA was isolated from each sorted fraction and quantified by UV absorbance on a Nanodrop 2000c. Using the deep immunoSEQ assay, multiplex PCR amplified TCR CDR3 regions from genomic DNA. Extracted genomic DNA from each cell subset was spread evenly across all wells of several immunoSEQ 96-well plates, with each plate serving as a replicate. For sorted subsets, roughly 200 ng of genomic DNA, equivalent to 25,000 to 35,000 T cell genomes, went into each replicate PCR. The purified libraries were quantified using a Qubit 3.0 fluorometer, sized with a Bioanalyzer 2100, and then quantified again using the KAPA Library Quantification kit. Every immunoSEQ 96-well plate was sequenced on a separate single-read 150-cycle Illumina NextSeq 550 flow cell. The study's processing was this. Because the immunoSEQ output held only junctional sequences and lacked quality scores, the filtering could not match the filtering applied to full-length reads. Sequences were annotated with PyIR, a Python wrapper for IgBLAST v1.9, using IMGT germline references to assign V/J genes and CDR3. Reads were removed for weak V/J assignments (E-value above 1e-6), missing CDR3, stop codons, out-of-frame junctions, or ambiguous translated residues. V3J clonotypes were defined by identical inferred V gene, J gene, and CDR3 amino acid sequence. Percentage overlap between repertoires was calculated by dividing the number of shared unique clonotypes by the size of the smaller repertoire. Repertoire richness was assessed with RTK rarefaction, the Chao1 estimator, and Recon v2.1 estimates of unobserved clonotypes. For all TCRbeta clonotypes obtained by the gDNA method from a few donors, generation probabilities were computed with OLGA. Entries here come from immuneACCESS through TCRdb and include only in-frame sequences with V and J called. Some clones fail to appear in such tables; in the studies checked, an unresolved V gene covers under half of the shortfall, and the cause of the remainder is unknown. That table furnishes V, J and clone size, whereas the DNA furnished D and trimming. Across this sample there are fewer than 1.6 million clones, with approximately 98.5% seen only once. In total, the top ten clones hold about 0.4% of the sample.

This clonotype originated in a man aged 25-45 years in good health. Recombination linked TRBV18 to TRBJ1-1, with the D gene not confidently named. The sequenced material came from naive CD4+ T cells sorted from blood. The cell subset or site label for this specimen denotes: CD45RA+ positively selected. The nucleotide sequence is TGTGCCAGCTCACCGCTGGGTACTGAAGCTTTCTTT. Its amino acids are CASSPLGTEAFF.